The rows below give T cell receptor beta chains drawn from one sample of a study of post-analysis software for immune sequencing data. Via MiXCR, TCRdb re-called the PCR reads, giving one row per CDR3 protein. The data contain hundreds of thousands of distinct CDR3 sequences, approximately 60% of them singletons. The sequenced sample was blood. These receptors originate from a girl aged 2 to 10 with multiple sclerosis. The conserved cysteine and the conserved F or W are not part of the CDR3 here.

>TRBJ1-6|TRBV20-1
SARIGLGDSPLH
>TRBJ2-1|TRBV25-1
ASSELLAASSYNEQF
>TRBJ2-3|TRBV29-1
SGVTSGTDTQY
>TRBJ1-1|TRBV7-9
ASRFGTEVKAF
>TRBJ1-5|TRBV27
ASREGGGGQPQH
>TRBJ2-1|TRBV6-1
ASSPTTGGHYNEQF
>TRBJ1-6|TRBV12-3/TRBV12-4
ASSSPGTGWNSPLH
>TRBJ2-1|TRBV5-1
ASTAGLAGGREQF
>TRBJ2-2|TRBV20-1
SARRTGNTGELF
>TRBJ2-1|TRBV29-1
SAGLGPEQF